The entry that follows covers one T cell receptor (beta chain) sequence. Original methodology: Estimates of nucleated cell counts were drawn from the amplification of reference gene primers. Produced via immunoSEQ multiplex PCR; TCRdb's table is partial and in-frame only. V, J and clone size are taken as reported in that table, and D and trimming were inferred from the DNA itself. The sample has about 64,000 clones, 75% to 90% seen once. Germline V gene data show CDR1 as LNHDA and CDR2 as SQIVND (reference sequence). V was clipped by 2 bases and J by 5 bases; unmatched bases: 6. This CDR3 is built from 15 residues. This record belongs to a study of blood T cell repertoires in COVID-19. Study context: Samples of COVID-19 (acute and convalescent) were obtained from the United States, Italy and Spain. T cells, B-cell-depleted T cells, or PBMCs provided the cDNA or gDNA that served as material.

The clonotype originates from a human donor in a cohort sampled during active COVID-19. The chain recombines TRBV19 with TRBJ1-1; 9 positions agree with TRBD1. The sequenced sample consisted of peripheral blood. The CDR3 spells CASSIIQGAKTEAFF. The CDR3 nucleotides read TGTGCCAGTAGTATAATACAGGGGGCGAAGACTGAAGCTTTCTTT.